This TCR beta chain appears in the sequencing data of a study of blood T cell repertoires in COVID-19. Whole-study context: T cells, B-cell-depleted T cells, or PBMCs provided the cDNA or gDNA that served as material.

Trimming removed 5 bases at V and 1 base at J, with 15 bases between. The CDR3 extends over 16 amino acids. Germline loops: CDR1 SGHVS, CDR2 FQNEAQ. Assay: immunoSEQ multiplex PCR; the TCRdb copy retains only in-frame clones and omits some. The table lists around 150,000 clones, roughly 80% of them singletons, with more than 5.5% in the top ten. Cohort 3 recovered donors had two negative PCRs, clearance, or symptom resolution. This TCR came from a man aged 45-65 years who had recovered from COVID-19. This chain connects TRBV7-8 to TRBJ2-1; possibly TRBD1 for D (5 bases). The sequenced sample was PBMCs or T cells enriched from blood (not recorded which). CDR3 amino acids: CASSHLGVGSYNEQFF. DNA of the CDR3: TGTGCCAGCAGCCACTTAGGGGTGGGTTCCTACAATGAGCAGTTCTTC.